Below, 4 T cell receptor beta chains from the same sample are listed, as sequenced in a study of graft-versus-host responses after intestinal transplantation. Their recognized antigens are unknown. Clones were read by immunoSEQ multiplex PCR, and TCRdb kept only the in-frame ones, dropping some. Here the sample spans 80,000 to 100,000 clones, around 90% being singletons. The starting material was unstimulated CD4+ T cells sorted from spleen or lymph node cells, obtained before intestinal transplant. These receptor sequences come from a human donor who received an intestinal transplant.

Written as DNA, the CDR3 is TGTGCCAGCAGGCTCGGGGTTACTTCCTACGAGCAGTACTTC. Protein sequence: CASRLGVTSYEQYF. V gene TRBV11-1 combines with J gene TRBJ2-7; D is possibly TRBD2 (5 bases). Per the germline V gene, CDR1 is SGHAT and CDR2 is FQDESV (reference sequence). The CDR3 spans 14 residues. V was shortened by 6 bases and J by 1 base, with 13 bases between the two germline ends.

The chain combines TRBV5-4 with TRBJ2-5, with TRBD1 identical over 7 bases. The CDR3 length is 15 residues. From germline, CDR1 is SGHNT and CDR2 YYREEE (reference sequence). Trimming took 6 bases from V and 2 from J; bases not matched to a gene: 10. CDR3 region: CASTIGDRAQETQYF. Here the CDR3 DNA reads TGTGCCAGCACTATTGGAGACAGGGCGCAAGAGACCCAGTACTTC.

V gene TRBV6-4 combines with J gene TRBJ1-2; D is undetermined. The germline CDR1 and CDR2 sequences are MRHNA and SNTAGT. The CDR3 extends over 13 amino acids. V was trimmed by 6 bases and J by 0 bases, leaving 8 bases between them. CDR3 DNA sequence: TGTGCCAGCAGCTCAGAAGCTAACTATGGCTACACCTTC. Its translation is CASSSEANYGYTF.

The chain carries TRBV30 and TRBJ1-4; D is uncertain. Germline CDR1 GTSNPN, CDR2 SVGIG (reference sequence). This CDR3 region has 15 residues. Trimming shortened V by 2 bases and J by 5 bases, and 15 bases separated the two germline ends. The CDR3 nucleotides read TGTGCCTGGAGTCTCGGAGATCAACTAAATGAAAAACTGTTTTTT. Translated: CAWSLGDQLNEKLFF.